This record covers a single TCR beta chain. What it binds is unknown. This beta chain slipped into a library made for alpha chains as a stray read, so its size is not meaningful. These data originate in a study of spatial heterogeneity in lung cancer. TCRdb passed the 5' RACE reads through MiXCR, listing each CDR3 protein once. The sample lists approximately 18,000 distinct CDR3 sequences; 9.5% to 10% were seen once. The CDR3 runs to 13 residues. Looked up from germline, CDR1 is SGHVS and CDR2 is FQNEAQ. V lost 3 bases to trimming and J lost 0 bases, with 5 bases between them. Stated time point: sample taken at primary tumor resection. Notes on the study in general: It was found that expanded intratumoral alpha and beta TCR counts tracked tumor mutation counts.

The gene calls are TRBV7-8 and TRBJ1-1; unclear D gene. The sequencing used lung tumor tissue, collected at surgery. The sequence derives from a female donor with early-stage non-small cell lung cancer. CDR3 sequence (DNA): TGTGCCAGCAGCTTCGTCCTGAACACTGAAGCTTTCTTT. It is translated as CASSFVLNTEAFF.